The 19 T cell receptor beta chains reported below all come from one sample, sequenced in a study of CD8 T cells in ankylosing spondylitis. TCRdb independently ran MiXCR on the 5' RACE reads; one entry per CDR3 protein. The sample has about 140,000 distinct CDR3 sequences, approximately 32% seen once; the top ten hold around 6%. Sequenced input: synovial fluid, either unsorted or a sorted T cell fraction (not recorded which). The receptors here all came from a male donor with ankylosing spondylitis.

A note on this clonotype: A read error may account for a junction end that differs from germline. This sequence joins TRBV20-1 and TRBJ2-1; possibly TRBD2 for D (6 bases). Germline V CDR1 and CDR2: DFQATT, SNEGSKA (reference sequence). The CDR3 loop spans 18 amino acids. CDR3 residues: CCASFPPLANGGDNEQFF. CDR3 sequence (DNA): TGCTGTGCTAGCTTCCCCCCCCTAGCGAATGGGGGTGACAATGAGCAGTTCTTC.

This clonotype has a count of ten or more. This rearrangement joins TRBV27 to TRBJ1-3; D gene unclear. The germline V gene encodes CDR1 MNHEY and CDR2 SMNVEV (reference sequence). CDR3 length: 14 amino acids. V lost 6 bases to trimming and J lost 1 base, with 10 bases between them. The CDR3 DNA follows: TGTGCCAGCAGACCGGGAGTTTCTGGAAACACCATATATTTT. It codes for CASRPGVSGNTIYF.

J is TRBJ2-3 and V is TRBV24-1, with 10 bases matching TRBD2. Unmatched junction bases numbered 11, after V lost 5 bases and J lost 1 base. This CDR3 contains 18 residues. Germline V lookup: CDR1 KGHDR, CDR2 SFDVKD. CDR3 protein: CATSGTGLLAGRTDTQYF. The DNA for the CDR3 is TGTGCCACCAGTGGTACGGGCCTACTAGCGGGGCGCACAGATACGCAGTATTTT.

V gene TRBV6-5 combines with J gene TRBJ2-7, with D possibly matching TRBD1 (5 bases). CDR3 size: 17 residues. V was clipped by 2 bases and J by 2 bases, with 19 bases between them. In germline, CDR1 is MNHEY, CDR2 SVGAGI. CDR3 DNA: TGTGCCAGCAGTTACAGCCCAGGGCCCATCGAGGCCTACGAGCAGTACTTC. Translated: CASSYSPGPIEAYEQYF.

The rearrangement uses TRBV10-3 and TRBJ2-3; 8 positions match TRBD2. J lost 5 bases, V lost 3 bases, and 4 bases had no gene match. The CDR3 loop spans 14 amino acids. Germline CDR1 ENHRY, CDR2 SYGVKD. CDR3 sequence reads: CAISEAGAGDTQYF. The CDR3, as DNA: TGTGCCATCAGTGAAGCGGGGGCTGGAGATACGCAGTATTTT.

The rearrangement uses TRBV29-1 and TRBJ1-2; D not certain. In germline, CDR1 is SQVTM, CDR2 ANQGSEA. Trimming took off 5 bases at V and 0 bases at J, with 7 bases between the two ends. This CDR3 is built from 12 residues. CDR3 sequence reads: CSVIPPNYGYTF. The CDR3 DNA follows: TGCAGCGTTATACCCCCTAACTATGGCTACACCTTC. Filled out from reference TRBV29-1 and TRBJ1-2, the complete variable domain reads SAVISQKPSRDICQRGTSLTIQCQVDSQVTMMFWYRQQPGQSLTLIATANQGSEATYESGFVIDKFPISRPNLTFSTLTVSNMSPEDSSIYLCSVIPPNYGYTFGSGTRLTVV.

This clonotype was found many times. A junction boundary mismatches the germline segment, possibly from a read error. V gene TRBV29-1 combines with J gene TRBJ1-1; D unclear. Germline-derived CDR1 and CDR2 are SQVTM and ANQGSEA. This CDR3 is 11 amino acids long. The CDR3 bases are TGCAGCGTTGCCTTGAAAACTGAAGCTTTCTTT. Protein product: CSVALKTEAFF.

This chain joins TRBV5-1 and TRBJ1-1; D is uncertain. The V and J ends lost 0 bases and 1 base respectively, with 16 bases between them. Germline CDR1 and CDR2: SGHRS and YFSETQ. CDR3 length: 17 amino acids. The CDR3 nucleotides are TGCGCCAGCAGCTTGGGGGTTGCCCCGTGGGGGAACACTGAAGCTTTCTTT. This gives the protein CASSLGVAPWGNTEAFF.

This clonotype has more than one count but fewer than ten. The rearrangement uses TRBV11-1 and TRBJ2-5; possibly TRBD2 for D (5 bases). Trimming stripped 3 bases from V and 9 bases from J, with 14 bases between. The CDR3 has 13 residues. Per the germline V gene, CDR1 is SGHAT and CDR2 is FQDESV (reference sequence). The CDR3 region is CASSLSGIGAQYF. DNA of the CDR3: TGTGCCAGCAGCTTGAGTGGGATCGGGGCCCAGTACTTC.

This clonotype was seen more than once but under ten times. This chain connects TRBV15 to TRBJ2-5; no definite D call. Germline CDR1 is LNHNV and CDR2 is YYDKDF (reference sequence). The V end was cut by 0 bases, the J end by 1 base, with 6 bases between. The CDR3 consists of 14 residues. CDR3 in amino acids: CATSRDRVQETQYF. The CDR3 coding sequence is TGTGCCACCAGCAGAGATAGGGTCCAAGAGACCCAGTACTTC.

The chain recombines TRBV20-1 with TRBJ2-1; D is uncertain. Germline loops: CDR1 DFQATT, CDR2 SNEGSKA (reference sequence). The CDR3 runs to 12 residues. V gave up 0 bases and J gave up 7 bases, with 7 bases separating them. CDR3 coding DNA: TGCAGTGCTAGAGATGAGAGGAATGAGCAGTTCTTC. Its protein is CSARDERNEQFF.

In this sample, this clonotype turned up once. The chain is built from TRBV20-1 and TRBJ2-1, with TRBD1 matching 11 bases. Germline V gives CDR1 DFQATT, CDR2 SNEGSKA (reference sequence). The CDR3 has 16 amino acids. Trimming took 3 bases from V and 7 from J; bases not matched to a gene: 11. The DNA for the CDR3 is TGCAGTGCTAGGGAAGGCGGGACAGGGGGGGTGAATGAGCAGTTCTTC. It specifies CSAREGGTGGVNEQFF.

The CDR3 here is CASSQDPWQDEQFF. For the CDR3, the DNA is TGTGCCAGCAGCCAAGATCCGTGGCAGGATGAGCAGTTCTTC. This chain uses TRBV3-1 with TRBJ2-1; D is uncertain. The CDR3 totals 14 residues. Germline V gene sequence: CDR1 LGHDT, CDR2 YNNKEL (reference sequence). The V and J ends lost 0 bases and 8 bases respectively, with 11 bases between them.

The rearrangement links TRBV28 to TRBJ1-1; D uncertain. With 6 bases removed from V and 11 bases from J, the gap between germline ends came to 13 bases. The length of the CDR3 is 11 residues. Germline V gene lookup returns CDR1 MDHEN and CDR2 SYDVKM. The CDR3 spells CASSLGITAFF. The CDR3 region has the DNA TGTGCCAGCAGCCTTGGAATAACGGCTTTCTTT.

The chain recombines TRBV4-2 with TRBJ1-2, with D possibly matching TRBD1 (5 bases). V lost 1 base and J 1 base, leaving 13 bases between the germline ends. The CDR3 has 16 amino acids. Germline V gives CDR1 LGHNA, CDR2 YNFKEQ. The CDR3 coding sequence is TGTGCCAGCAGCCAAGCTGGGACGGGAGGTAACTATGGCTACACCTTC. It specifies CASSQAGTGGNYGYTF.

The chain uses TRBV5-6 and TRBJ1-1; D may be TRBD1 (5 bases). The CDR3 sequence is 15 residues long. Trimming took 4 bases from V and 0 from J, leaving 13 bases between them. Germline V gene data show CDR1 as SGHDT and CDR2 as YYEEEE. CDR3 nucleotides: TGTGCCAGCAGCCGGGGGGTGTTGATGAACACTGAAGCTTTCTTT. Translating gives CASSRGVLMNTEAFF. Full variable domain (rest looked up from reference TRBV5-6 and TRBJ1-1): DAGVTQSPTHLIKTRGQQVTLRCSPKSGHDTVSWYQQALGQGPQFIFQYYEEEERQRGNFPDRFSGHQFPNYSSELNVNALLLGDSALYLCASSRGVLMNTEAFFGQGTRLTVV.

This clonotype has ten or more counts. The gene calls are TRBV27 and TRBJ2-2, with 9 bases lining up with TRBD2. This CDR3 is built from 14 residues. Looked up from germline, CDR1 is MNHEY and CDR2 is SMNVEV (reference sequence). V lost 6 bases to trimming and J lost 6 bases; unmatched junction nucleotides: 5. CDR3 coding DNA: TGTGCCAGCAGAGTGCTAGCGGGATCCGGGGAGCTGTTTTTT. Its translation is CASRVLAGSGELFF.

This clonotype was seen ten or more times. CDR3 amino acids: CSARDIAGGSTDTQYF. CDR3 bases: TGCAGTGCTAGAGATATCGCGGGAGGGAGCACAGATACGCAGTATTTT. The gene calls are TRBV20-1 and TRBJ2-3, with 9 bases aligning to TRBD2. This CDR3 contains 16 residues. V dropped 0 bases and J dropped 0; count of bases not matched to a gene: 4. The germline gives CDR1 DFQATT, CDR2 SNEGSKA (reference sequence).

The table lists this clonotype with many counts. This chain uses TRBV7-9 with TRBJ1-2; D ambiguous. The CDR3 contains 14 residues. Trimming took 1 base from V and 2 from J, leaving 8 bases between them. Germline V gene data show CDR1 as SEHNR and CDR2 as FQNEAQ (reference sequence). CDR3 in DNA: TGTGCCAGCAGCTTAGGTGCGGGAAACTATGGCTACACCTTC. This encodes CASSLGAGNYGYTF.